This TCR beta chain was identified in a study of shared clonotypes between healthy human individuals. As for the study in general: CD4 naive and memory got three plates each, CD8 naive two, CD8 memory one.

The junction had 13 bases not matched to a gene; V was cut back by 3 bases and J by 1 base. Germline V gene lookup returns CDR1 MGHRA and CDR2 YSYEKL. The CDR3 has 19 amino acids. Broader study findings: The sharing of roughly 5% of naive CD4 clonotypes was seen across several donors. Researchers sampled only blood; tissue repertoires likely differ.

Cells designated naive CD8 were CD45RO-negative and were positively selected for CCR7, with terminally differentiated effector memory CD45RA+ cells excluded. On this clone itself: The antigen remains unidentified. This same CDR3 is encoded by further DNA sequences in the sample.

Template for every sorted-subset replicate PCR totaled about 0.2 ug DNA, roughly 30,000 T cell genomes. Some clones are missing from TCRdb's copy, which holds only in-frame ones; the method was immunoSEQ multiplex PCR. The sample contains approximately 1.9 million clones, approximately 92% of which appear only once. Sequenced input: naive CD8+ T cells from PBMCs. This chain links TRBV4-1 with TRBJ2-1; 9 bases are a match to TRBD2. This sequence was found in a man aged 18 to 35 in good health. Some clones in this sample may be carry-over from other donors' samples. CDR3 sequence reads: CASSHATKPGLASYNEQFF. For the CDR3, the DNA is TGCGCCAGCAGCCATGCTACCAAACCGGGACTAGCTTCCTACAATGAGCAGTTCTTC.